This T cell receptor (beta chain) was observed in a study of cytomegalovirus exposure and HLA in healthy donors. Whole-study findings and limits: The authors confirmed in vitro that a few CMV-associated chains were specific for CMV antigens.

Although they were nominally healthy when sampled, donors likely had unrecorded immune exposures. A word on this clone: Antigen: not known.

Germline V gene lookup returns CDR1 SNHLY and CDR2 FYNNEI. The CDR3 has 13 residues. The ends lost 5 bases at V and 4 bases at J; junction bases unmatched: 3. It was with 60 Vbeta and 13 Jbeta primers that the PCR ran. Using immunoSEQ multiplex PCR, the repertoire was profiled, and TCRdb retains in-frame clones only, with some absent. This sample lists 55,000 to 85,000 clones; its ten largest clones have roughly 2.4%. Sample: PBMCs. This receptor was taken from a female donor in good health and CMV-seropositive. The chain carries TRBV2 and TRBJ1-1; TRBD1 aligns across 8 bases. CDR3 nucleotide sequence: TGTGCCAGCAGTTCAGGGGGCGGCACTGAAGCTTTCTTT. Amino acids: CASSSGGGTEAFF.